The TCR beta chain under discussion was sequenced for a study of blood T cell repertoires in COVID-19. Original processing methods: Amplification with reference gene primers provided the estimates of nucleated cell counts. TCRdb's copy holds only in-frame clones and misses some; the assay was immunoSEQ multiplex PCR. Clone size and the V and J calls come from that table; the DNA yielded D and trimming. The repertoire includes roughly 400,000 clones, roughly 90% of them detected once, and about 1.5% sits in the top ten. Individuals aged about 18 to 90 years were recruited from roughly 22 US areas. Exposed study participants had met a COVID-19 case within 2 weeks before entry. The TCR sequence derives from a young woman who had been exposed to COVID-19. The sequenced sample was PBMCs or T cells enriched from blood (not recorded which).

This CDR3 reads CASSLQGVDQPQHF. The CDR3 DNA is TGCGCCAGCAGCCTGCAGGGGGTGGATCAGCCCCAGCATTTT. The chain couples TRBV4-1 to TRBJ1-5, with 7 bases identical to TRBD1. The CDR3 is made up of 14 amino acids. The germline gives CDR1 MGHRA, CDR2 YSYEKL. V trimming: 4 bases; J trimming: 5 bases; junction bases outside the gene matches: 5.